These 5 T cell receptor beta chains originate from one sample sequenced in a study of glioma-infiltrating T cells. Using RNA template, CDR3s of TCR alpha and beta were amplified with iRepertoire arm-PCR. TCRdb reprocessed the multiplex PCR reads with MiXCR, giving one entry per CDR3 protein. Of about 3,300 distinct CDR3 sequences detected, 80% to 90% appear once; the ten largest clones hold about 40%. Sequencing used glioma tissue, nonneoplastic brain tissue, or PBMCs (not recorded which). The origin of the receptors is a human donor with low-grade glioma or glioblastoma, undergoing nonglioma brain surgery, or in good health (not recorded which).

For this clonotype: Since the library was made to target alpha chains, this beta chain is a stray read and its abundance is not meaningful. The chain carries TRBV2 and TRBJ2-3; 9 bases are shared with TRBD1. The CDR3 spans 16 residues. Germline loops: CDR1 SNHLY, CDR2 FYNNEI. V gave up 5 bases and J gave up 4 bases; unmatched junction bases: 10. Here the CDR3 reads CASSHPGQGGADTQYF. In DNA, the CDR3 is TGTGCCAGCAGTCACCCGGGACAGGGTGGCGCAGATACGCAGTATTTT.

On this clonotype: Little can be read into the size of this beta chain, an off-target read in a library designed for alpha chains. V gene TRBV7-3 combines with J gene TRBJ1-5, with a weak D call TRBD1 (6 bases). This CDR3 has 13 residues. Germline CDR1 SGHTA, CDR2 FQGTGA. Trimming shortened V by 5 bases and J by 1 base, and 6 bases separated the two germline ends. DNA for the CDR3: TGTGCCAGCAGCCAGGGGAGCAATCAGCCCCAGCATTTT. It yields the protein CASSQGSNQPQHF.

This clonotype was recorded only once. As an off-target read in a library built for alpha chains, this beta chain has a frequency of little significance. V gene TRBV6-2 or TRBV6-3 combines with J gene TRBJ2-7; D remains ambiguous. V shed 2 bases and J shed 6 bases, with 11 bases lying between them. This CDR3 contains 13 residues. Germline values: CDR1 MNHEY, CDR2 SVGEGT. The CDR3 reads CASSYGPPGEQYF. The CDR3 DNA reads as TGTGCCAGCAGTTACGGGCCACCGGGCGAGCAGTACTTC.

Comment on this clonotype: This beta chain is a stray read from a library made for alpha chains; its abundance is not meaningful. This chain links TRBV20-1 with TRBJ1-1, with no clear D. CDR3 size: 12 residues. The V end was cut by 2 bases, the J end by 1 base, with 5 bases between. Germline CDR1 DFQATT, CDR2 SNEGSKA (reference sequence). As DNA, the CDR3 is TGCAGTGCTAGACGACAGAACACTGAAGCTTTCTTT. This codes for CSARRQNTEAFF.

In this sample, this clonotype turned up once. A library prepared for alpha chains yielded this beta chain as an off-target read; its size is of little meaning. The chain is built from TRBV15 and TRBJ2-2, with D maybe TRBD2 (6 bases). The CDR3 totals 15 residues. With 5 bases removed from V and 1 base from J, the gap between germline ends came to 11 bases. Germline CDR1 reads LNHNV; CDR2 reads YYDKDF (reference sequence). For the CDR3, the DNA is TGTGCCACCAGCGGCGGAGGGGTGAACACCGGGGAGCTGTTTTTT. It is translated as CATSGGGVNTGELFF.